Presented here are 27 T cell receptor beta chains from one specimen sequenced in a study of breast tumors, draining lymph nodes, adjacent tissues. TCRdb called the multiplex PCR reads again in MiXCR, with one record for every CDR3 protein. The sample holds around 150,000 distinct CDR3 sequences, 30% to 35% seen once. Breast cancer patients provided tissue from their axillary draining lymph nodes. The source material was axillary lymph node tissue. These receptor sequences come from a female donor with breast cancer. Some clones in this sample may be carry-over from other donors' samples.

This clonotype was recorded at least ten times. The chain uses TRBV7-2 and TRBJ2-1; 8 bases agree with TRBD2. V shed 3 bases and J 8 bases; nucleotides not matched to a gene: 12. This CDR3 comprises 16 residues. The germline V gene has CDR1 SGHTA and CDR2 FQGNSA. CDR3 amino acids: CASSLLAGGPRDEQFF. The CDR3 nucleotides read TGTGCCAGCAGCTTGCTGGCGGGGGGCCCTAGGGATGAGCAGTTCTTC.

The gene calls are TRBV29-1 and TRBJ2-1; 12 bases fit TRBD2. The CDR3 has 15 residues. The germline CDR1 and CDR2 sequences are SQVTM and ANQGSEA. V lost 4 bases and J lost 7; bases outside the gene matches: 8. The CDR3 DNA reads as TGCAGCGTTGGGAGACTAGCGGGAGCCTCGAATGAGCAGTTCTTC. Amino acid sequence: CSVGRLAGASNEQFF.

This clonotype has more than one count but fewer than ten. This may be a read error: a much more frequent sequence differs by one nucleotide. The chain links TRBV10-2 to TRBJ1-5; D not resolved. Looked up from germline, CDR1 is WSHSY and CDR2 is SAAADI. The CDR3 spans 14 residues. CDR3 in DNA: TGCGCCAGCAGTCGGGGAAATAGCGATCAGCCCCAGCATTTT. Amino acid sequence: CASSRGNSDQPQHF.

A note on this clonotype: A much larger clone is a single base away; this may be a read error. The genes are TRBV27 and TRBJ2-5; perhaps TRBD1 as D (6 bases). Germline assignment: CDR1 MNHEY and CDR2 SMNVEV (reference sequence). This CDR3 has 14 amino acids. CDR3 DNA sequence: TGTGCCAGCAGTTTATACAGGGAGCAAGAGGCCCAGTACTTC. Encoded protein: CASSLYREQEAQYF.

About this clonotype: The limits of the CDR3 on the DNA are not certain, so only TCRdb's listed CDR3 is given. V usage is TRBV7-9 and J usage is TRBJ2-5; TRBD2 reflects the table's D call only, with no check against the DNA. CDR1 and CDR2 (germline): SEHNR, FQNEAQ (reference sequence). From its first to its last residue, the CDR3 has 24 amino acids. CDR3 residues: CASSFYICSAGTSGGAWLGETQYF.

In its sample, this clonotype was seen many times. The V call is TRBV18, the J call TRBJ1-2; D is unresolved. The V gene's germline CDR1 is KGHSH and CDR2 LQKENI. V was trimmed by 0 bases and J by 8 bases, leaving 16 bases between them. The CDR3 is 15 amino acids. Here the CDR3 reads CASSPPSRTQRGYTF. As DNA, the CDR3 is TGTGCCAGCTCACCACCGTCAAGGACCCAGAGGGGCTACACCTTC.

This clonotype was detected once. The V and J genes are TRBV29-1 and TRBJ1-5; 9 bases are shared with TRBD1. Germline V gene data show CDR1 as SQVTM and CDR2 as ANQGSEA. This CDR3 has 14 residues. J was trimmed by 3 bases and V by 8 bases; bases with no gene match: 8. DNA for the CDR3: TGCAGCTTTGGAACAGGGGGCGTCAATCAGCCCCAGCATTTT. This sequence encodes CSFGTGGVNQPQHF.

This clonotype appeared once. CDR3 in DNA: TGTGCCAGCTCACCACGAGCACAGGACACTGAAGCTTTCTTT. Protein: CASSPRAQDTEAFF. This chain connects TRBV18 to TRBJ1-1, with D perhaps matching TRBD1 (5 bases). The CDR3 has 14 residues. From germline, CDR1 is KGHSH and CDR2 LQKENI. The V end lost 1 base, the J end lost 3 bases, and 9 bases lay between the germline ends.

A remark on this clonotype: This could be a read error, since a much larger clone is one nucleotide away. The rearrangement joins TRBV6-5 to TRBJ2-3; a possible D gene is TRBD2 (5 bases). Deletions cut 5 bases from V and 8 bases from J, with 14 bases between. Germline V gives CDR1 MNHEY, CDR2 SVGAGI. The CDR3 has 13 amino acids. CDR3 amino acids: CASSPVRGGTQYF. The CDR3 DNA reads as TGTGCCAGCAGTCCCGTTCGTGGAGGTACGCAGTATTTT.

For this clonotype: This may be a read error: a much more frequent sequence differs by one nucleotide. The chain combines TRBV14 with TRBJ1-1; tentative D call: TRBD1 (5 bases). The CDR3 totals 13 residues. Per the germline V gene, CDR1 is SGHDN and CDR2 is FVKESK. The CDR3: CASSQQEDTEALF. In DNA form, the CDR3 reads TGTGCCAGCAGCCAACAGGAGGACACTGAAGCTCTCTTT. Filled out from reference TRBV14 and TRBJ1-1, the complete variable domain reads EAGVTQFPSHSVIEKGQTVTLRCDPISGHDNLYWYRRVMGKEIKFLLHFVKESKQDESGMPNNRFLAERTGGTYSTLKVQPAELEDSGVYFCASSQQEDTEALFGQGTRLTVV.

Ten or more counts support this clonotype. The chain recombines TRBV14 with TRBJ1-6; the D is unclear. Trimming stripped 4 bases from V and 9 bases from J, with 10 bases between. This CDR3 comprises 13 residues. Germline V lookup: CDR1 SGHDN, CDR2 FVKESK. CDR3 bases: TGTGCCAGCAGCCGAGCGGGGAGTTCACCCCTCCACTTT. Protein product: CASSRAGSSPLHF.

The J gene is TRBJ1-6, the V gene TRBV20-1; 8 positions match TRBD1. This CDR3 contains 16 residues. The V gene end was trimmed by 5 bases and the J gene end by 6 bases; junction bases not matched to a gene: 12. Germline-derived CDR1 and CDR2 are DFQATT and SNEGSKA (reference sequence). Here the CDR3 DNA reads TGCAGTGCTCCGCGGACCGGGACAGGTAGTAATTCACCCCTCCACTTT. It translates to CSAPRTGTGSNSPLHF.

Comment on this clonotype: A clone one base away is much larger, so this may be a read error. The V call is TRBV18, the J call TRBJ1-2; D unresolved. The CDR3 contains 13 residues. V was trimmed by 8 bases and J by 6 bases, leaving 16 bases between them. Germline V gene data show CDR1 as KGHSH and CDR2 as LQKENI. CDR3 in DNA: TGTGCCAGCCCCCCATCAGGACCCAATGGCTACACCTTC. This translates into CASPPSGPNGYTF.

This clonotype was counted many times. This sequence joins TRBV5-8 and TRBJ1-5; D may be TRBD1 (5 bases). This CDR3 spans 18 amino acids. Per the germline V gene, CDR1 is SGHTS and CDR2 is YDEGEE. V dropped 1 base and J dropped 1 base, with 18 bases sitting between them. The CDR3 reads CASSLWLGEWESNQPQHF. CDR3 nucleotides: TGTGCCAGCAGCTTGTGGTTAGGGGAGTGGGAGAGCAATCAGCCCCAGCATTTT. The full variable domain, in which reference TRBV5-8 and TRBJ1-5 provide the parts outside the CDR3, is EAGVTQSPTHLIKTRGQQATLRCSPISGHTSVYWYQQALGLGLQFLLWYDEGEERNRGNFPPRFSGRQFPNYSSELNVNALELEDSALYLCASSLWLGEWESNQPQHFGDGTRLSIL.

The sample holds many counts of this clonotype. The chain is built from TRBV20-1 and TRBJ2-7; tentatively, D is TRBD1 (6 bases). This CDR3 region has 13 residues. Trimming left V 3 bases short and J 4 bases short, with 13 bases between. The V gene's germline CDR1 is DFQATT and CDR2 SNEGSKA (reference sequence). The CDR3 DNA is TGCAGTGCTAGGGCCCAAACAGGGTACGAGCAGTACGTC. This gives the protein CSARAQTGYEQYV.

The rearrangement joins TRBV20-1 to TRBJ2-1; D remains ambiguous. V lost 1 base, J lost 12 bases, and 19 bases lay in between. Germline V gene data show CDR1 as DFQATT and CDR2 as SNEGSKA (reference sequence). CDR3 length equals 14 residues. This CDR3 reads CSARAQGPKDTQFF. CDR3 DNA sequence: TGCAGTGCTAGAGCTCAAGGACCAAAGGATACGCAGTTCTTC.

The chain links TRBV29-1 to TRBJ1-3; unclear D gene. The CDR3 covers 12 residues. CDR1 SQVTM and CDR2 ANQGSEA come from the germline V gene. V gave up 5 bases and J gave up 0 bases, with 5 bases separating them. Written as DNA, the CDR3 is TGCAGCGTTCGGCCCTCTGGAAACACCATATATTTT. This codes for CSVRPSGNTIYF.

This clonotype was observed at least ten times. This CDR3 is CASSLATGTGMKKLFF. CDR3 nucleotides: TGTGCCAGCAGCTTGGCTACGGGGACAGGGATGAAAAAACTGTTTTTT. The rearrangement uses TRBV5-8 and TRBJ1-4; 9 positions match TRBD1. Germline CDR1 and CDR2: SGHTS and YDEGEE. V shed 0 bases and J 9 bases; nucleotides not matched to a gene: 9. This CDR3 comprises 16 residues. The full variable domain, in which reference TRBV5-8 and TRBJ1-4 provide the parts outside the CDR3, is EAGVTQSPTHLIKTRGQQATLRCSPISGHTSVYWYQQALGLGLQFLLWYDEGEERNRGNFPPRFSGRQFPNYSSELNVNALELEDSALYLCASSLATGTGMKKLFFGSGTQLSVL.

Concerning this clonotype: Just one base apart from a much larger clone, this may be a read error. Because the CDR3 is missing its conserved closing phenylalanine or tryptophan, this is likely a read error. The chain employs TRBV27 and TRBJ1-2; D ambiguous. The germline gives CDR1 MNHEY, CDR2 SMNVEV (reference sequence). Trimming left V 6 bases short and J 0 bases short, with 8 bases between. This CDR3 is built from 13 residues. The CDR3 DNA reads as TGTGCCAGCAGCCCCTATACTAACTATGGCTACACCTAC. Translation gives CASSPYTNYGYTY.

The J gene is TRBJ2-7, the V gene TRBV5-1; possibly TRBD1 for D (6 bases). This CDR3 region has 13 residues. The V and J ends lost 2 bases and 4 bases respectively, with 10 bases between them. The germline gives CDR1 SGHRS, CDR2 YFSETQ. CDR3 nucleotide sequence: TGCGCCAGCAGCTTAGACAGGAGGTACGAGCAGTACTTC. The encoded protein is CASSLDRRYEQYF.

In this sample, this clonotype turned up many times. The rearrangement links TRBV19 to TRBJ1-6, with D possibly matching TRBD1 (5 bases). CDR1 and CDR2 from the germline V gene are LNHDA and SQIVND (reference sequence). The length of the CDR3 is 14 residues. V dropped 5 bases and J dropped 8 bases, with 13 bases sitting between them. The DNA of the CDR3 is TGTGCCAGTAGTCGGCAGGGTCGTGATTCACCCCTCCACTTT. Translating gives CASSRQGRDSPLHF.

In its sample, this clonotype was seen many times. The chain has TRBV19 and TRBJ1-4; D is uncertain. V dropped 6 bases and J dropped 5 bases, with 13 bases sitting between them. This CDR3 region has 14 residues. Germline V gene data show CDR1 as LNHDA and CDR2 as SQIVND (reference sequence). The CDR3 region is CASSDVPGNEKLFF. The CDR3 coding sequence is TGTGCCAGTAGCGATGTCCCTGGGAATGAAAAACTGTTTTTT.

This clonotype was seen many times. V usage is TRBV30 and J usage is TRBJ1-2; D remains ambiguous. The CDR3 is 14 amino acids. The V and J ends lost 3 bases and 8 bases respectively, with 19 bases between them. Germline CDR1 reads GTSNPN; CDR2 reads SVGIG (reference sequence). The CDR3 loop reads CAWRAASPSGGYTF. In DNA form, the CDR3 reads TGTGCCTGGAGGGCGGCCAGCCCCAGTGGAGGCTACACCTTC.

The table lists this clonotype with many counts. V usage is TRBV19 and J usage is TRBJ1-2; D may be TRBD1 (6 bases). Germline V gene sequence: CDR1 LNHDA, CDR2 SQIVND (reference sequence). This CDR3 spans 15 amino acids. Trimming cost V 7 bases and J 3 bases, with 18 bases left between them. DNA for the CDR3: TGTGCCAGTACCTTTACAGGGAGAATTGACTATGGCTACACCTTC. It encodes CASTFTGRIDYGYTF.

This clonotype is a singleton in its sample. The gene calls are TRBV20-1 and TRBJ1-5, with D hard to call. V was trimmed by 8 bases and J by 11 bases, leaving 16 bases between them. CDR1 DFQATT and CDR2 SNEGSKA come from the germline V gene (reference sequence). The CDR3 sequence is 11 residues long. For the CDR3, the DNA is TGCAGTTACCACCGAAGTGAGACCCAGCATTTT. It is translated as CSYHRSETQHF.

This clonotype has just a few counts. V is TRBV5-4 and J is TRBJ1-1; D not resolved. Germline CDR1 reads SGHNT; CDR2 reads YYREEE (reference sequence). Trimming pared 4 bases from V and 0 bases from J, leaving 7 bases between. This CDR3 has 13 amino acids. CDR3 DNA: TGTGCCAGCAGCGTTCGGCTGAACACTGAAGCTTTCTTT. Translation: CASSVRLNTEAFF.

This clonotype was picked up a small number of times. A much more abundant neighbour one base away suggests this may be a read error. The rearrangement links TRBV12-3 or TRBV12-4 to TRBJ1-2; D unresolved. This CDR3 contains 10 residues. The CDR3 sequence: CASSFVRLNF. Here the CDR3 DNA reads TGTGCCAGCAGTTTCGTCAGGCTAAACTTC.